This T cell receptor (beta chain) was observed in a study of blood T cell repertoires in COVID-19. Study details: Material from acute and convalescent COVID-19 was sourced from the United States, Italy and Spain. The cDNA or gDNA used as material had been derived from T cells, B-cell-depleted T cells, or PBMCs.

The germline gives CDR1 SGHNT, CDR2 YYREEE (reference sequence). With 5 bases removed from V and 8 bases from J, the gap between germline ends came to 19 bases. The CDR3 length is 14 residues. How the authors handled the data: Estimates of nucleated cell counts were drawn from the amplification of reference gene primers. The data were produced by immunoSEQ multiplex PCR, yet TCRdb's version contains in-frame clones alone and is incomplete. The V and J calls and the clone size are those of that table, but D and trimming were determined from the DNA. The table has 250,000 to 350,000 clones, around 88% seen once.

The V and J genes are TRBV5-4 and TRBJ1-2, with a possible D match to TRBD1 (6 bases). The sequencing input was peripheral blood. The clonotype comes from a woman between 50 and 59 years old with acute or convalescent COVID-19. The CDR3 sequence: CASRSTRGLGGYTF. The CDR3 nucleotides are TGTGCCAGCAGATCTACCAGGGGCCTTGGAGGCTACACCTTC.